A selection of T cell receptor beta chains follows, all from one sample in a study of CD8+ T cells in alopecia areata. This table comes from immunoSEQ multiplex PCR, and its TCRdb copy is limited to in-frame clones, with some not included. The data contain 200,000 to 250,000 clones, approximately 70% of them seen just once; the ten biggest clones take up more than 0.95%. The sample in question was CD4+ T cells sorted from blood, obtained around week 42, from a patient treated with tofacitinib. The source of these receptors is a human donor with alopecia areata. CDR3s include the opening cysteine and the closing phenylalanine or tryptophan. Fields, in order: clone size, J gene, V gene, D gene, CDR3 protein, CDR3 DNA. The D gene is left open where the match is weak. The size entry is marked missing in some rows and otherwise reads once, few, many or a size class.

size: -; J: TRBJ1-1; V: TRBV19; D: -; CDR3: CASSIVRDTEAFF; DNA: TGTGCCAGTAGTATCGTACGGGACACTGAAGCTTTCTTT
size: few; J: TRBJ1-1; V: TRBV29-1; D: TRBD1; CDR3: CSVVRQGRLGEAFF; DNA: TGCAGCGTTGTCCGACAGGGCCGATTGGGTGAAGCTTTCTTT
size: -; J: TRBJ1-1; V: TRBV19; D: -; CDR3: CASRKVNTEAFF; DNA: TGTGCCAGTAGAAAAGTGAACACTGAAGCTTTCTTT
size: -; J: TRBJ2-3; V: TRBV30; D: -; CDR3: CAWLPEARTDTQYF; DNA: TGTGCCTGGCTCCCGGAGGCCCGCACAGATACGCAGTATTTT
size: many; J: TRBJ1-3; V: TRBV7-2; D: -; CDR3: CASSSSGGNTIYF; DNA: TGTGCCAGCAGCTCTTCAGGGGGAAACACCATATATTTT
size: -; J: TRBJ2-6; V: TRBV5-8; D: -; CDR3: CASSLPGSGANVLTF; DNA: TGTGCCAGCAGCTTGCCAGGCTCTGGGGCCAACGTCCTGACTTTC
size: once; J: TRBJ2-5; V: TRBV23-1; D: -; CDR3: CASSQSFDEGVGETQYF; DNA: TGCGCCAGCAGTCAATCTTTCGATGAGGGGGTTGGAGAGACCCAGTACTTC
size: -; J: TRBJ2-2; V: TRBV27; D: -; CDR3: CASSPYQNTGELFF; DNA: TGTGCCAGCAGTCCATATCAGAACACCGGGGAGCTGTTTTTT
size: -; J: TRBJ2-7; V: TRBV7-9; D: -; CDR3: CASSVGRPSYEQYF; DNA: TGTGCCAGCAGCGTCGGAAGACCCTCCTACGAGCAGTACTTC
size: few; J: TRBJ2-1; V: TRBV6-6; D: TRBD1; CDR3: CASSQGAGEQFF; DNA: TGTGCCAGTTCACAGGGGGCGGGTGAGCAGTTCTTC
size: few; J: TRBJ2-4; V: TRBV5-1; D: -; CDR3: CASSLTPEVAKNIQYF; DNA: TGCGCCAGCAGCTTGACGCCGGAGGTAGCCAAAAACATTCAGTACTTC
size: -; J: TRBJ2-4; V: TRBV5-1; D: TRBD1; CDR3: CASSLEGQGINIQYF; DNA: TGCGCCAGCAGCTTGGAGGGACAGGGGATCAACATTCAGTACTTC
size: -; J: TRBJ2-3; V: TRBV2; D: -; CDR3: CASSESQYF; DNA: TGTGCCAGCAGTGAATCCCAGTATTTT
size: -; J: TRBJ2-1; V: TRBV19; D: -; CDR3: CASRTTPLIGEQFF; DNA: TGTGCCAGTAGGACAACCCCCCTGATCGGTGAGCAGTTCTTC
size: -; J: TRBJ2-1; V: TRBV4-3; D: -; CDR3: CASSQDPSYNEQFF; DNA: TGCGCCAGCAGCCAAGATCCCTCCTACAATGAGCAGTTCTTC
size: -; J: TRBJ1-1; V: TRBV4-3; D: -; CDR3: CASARGTEAFF; DNA: TGCGCCAGCGCTCGAGGGACTGAAGCTTTCTTT
size: -; J: TRBJ2-1; V: TRBV29-1; D: -; CDR3: CSANPGGNEQFF; DNA: TGCAGCGCTAACCCCGGGGGCAATGAGCAGTTCTTC
size: -; J: TRBJ1-2; V: TRBV30; D: -; CDR3: CAWSQTINYGYTF; DNA: TGTGCCTGGAGTCAAACCATTAACTATGGCTACACCTTC
size: -; J: TRBJ2-3; V: TRBV15; D: -; CDR3: CATSTATDTQYF; DNA: TGTGCCACCAGCACTGCCACAGATACGCAGTATTTT
size: few; J: TRBJ1-2; V: TRBV29-1; D: -; CDR3: CSVRIGDGYTF; DNA: TGCAGCGTGCGAATAGGTGATGGCTACACCTTC
size: -; J: TRBJ1-1; V: TRBV25-1; D: -; CDR3: CASSELGPYTEAFF; DNA: TGTGCCAGCAGTGAGTTAGGGCCCTACACTGAAGCTTTCTTT
size: -; J: TRBJ2-7; V: TRBV4-3; D: -; CDR3: CASSQEAGIYEQYF; DNA: TGCGCCAGCAGCCAAGAGGCAGGGATTTACGAGCAGTACTTC
size: -; J: TRBJ2-3; V: TRBV5-1; D: -; CDR3: CASSAVRGTDTQYF; DNA: TGCGCCAGCAGCGCCGTCCGGGGCACAGATACGCAGTATTTT
size: -; J: TRBJ2-2; V: TRBV7-2; D: TRBD2; CDR3: CASSLRGGVAGELFF; DNA: TGTGCCAGCAGCTTACGCGGGGGGGTCGCCGGGGAGCTGTTTTTT
size: few; J: TRBJ2-5; V: TRBV9; D: -; CDR3: CASSVDRGGETQYF; DNA: TGTGCCAGCAGCGTAGACAGGGGGGGAGAGACCCAGTACTTC
size: -; J: TRBJ1-5; V: TRBV25-1; D: -; CDR3: CASSEWGSQPQHF; DNA: TGTGCCAGCAGTGAATGGGGCAGCCAGCCCCAGCATTTT
size: -; J: TRBJ1-2; V: TRBV6-5; D: -; CDR3: CASSGEGPGDYGYTF; DNA: TGTGCCAGCAGTGGGGAGGGCCCGGGGGACTATGGCTACACCTTC